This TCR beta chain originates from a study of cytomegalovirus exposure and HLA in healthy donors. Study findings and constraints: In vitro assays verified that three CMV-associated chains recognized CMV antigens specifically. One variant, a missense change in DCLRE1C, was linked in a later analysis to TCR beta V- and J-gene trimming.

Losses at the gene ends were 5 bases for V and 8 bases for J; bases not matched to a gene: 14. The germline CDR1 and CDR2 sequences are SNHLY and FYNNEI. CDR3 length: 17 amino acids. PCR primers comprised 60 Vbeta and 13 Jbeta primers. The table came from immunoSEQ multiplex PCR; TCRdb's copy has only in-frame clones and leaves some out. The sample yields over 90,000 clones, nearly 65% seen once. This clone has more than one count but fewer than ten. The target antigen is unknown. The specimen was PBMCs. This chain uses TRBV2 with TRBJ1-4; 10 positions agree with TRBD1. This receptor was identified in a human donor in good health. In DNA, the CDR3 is TGTGCCAGCAGTCAAAGCATGGGGACAGGGGAGGGAGAAAAACTGTTTTTT. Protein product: CASSQSMGTGEGEKLFF.